A single sample gave rise to the 25 T cell receptor beta chains below, sequenced in a study of cytotoxic CD8 clonotypes in ibrutinib-treated CLL. Repertoires were generated with immunoSEQ multiplex PCR, while TCRdb's copy carries only in-frame clones and drops some. In the table there are under 200,000 clones, about four fifths of which are singletons. Sequencing used PBMCs, obtained after 12 months of ibrutinib treatment. The origin of the receptors is a human donor with chronic lymphocytic leukemia.

The chain is built from TRBV18 and TRBJ2-2; TRBD1 matches at 10 bases. The trim removed 8 bases at V and 0 bases at J, leaving 6 bases unmatched. This CDR3 contains 16 residues. The germline CDR1 and CDR2 sequences are KGHSH and LQKENI. The CDR3 loop reads CASRTGGNSNTGELFF. For the CDR3, the DNA is TGTGCCAGCCGGACAGGGGGGAATTCGAACACCGGGGAGCTGTTTTTT.

The CDR3 here is CASNLGGGTDTQYF. As DNA, the CDR3 is TGTGCCAGCAATCTTGGAGGGGGCACAGATACGCAGTATTTT. This chain uses TRBV28 with TRBJ2-3, with TRBD2 as a possible D gene (6 bases). The CDR3 totals 14 residues. Trimming took 7 bases from V and 1 from J, leaving 12 bases between them. Germline CDR1 is MDHEN and CDR2 is SYDVKM. Full variable domain (outside the CDR3, taken from reference TRBV28 and TRBJ2-3): DVKVTQSSRYLVKRTGEKVFLECVQDMDHENMFWYRQDPGLGLRLIYFSYDVKMKEKGDIPEGYSVSREKKERFSLILESASTNQTSMYLCASNLGGGTDTQYFGPGTRLTVL.

This chain joins TRBV28 and TRBJ2-3; D is possibly TRBD2 (6 bases). Germline CDR1 MDHEN, CDR2 SYDVKM. The CDR3 runs to 14 residues. V was shortened by 5 bases and J by 0 bases, with 9 bases between the two germline ends. The chain's CDR3 is CASSPTSSTDTQYF. The CDR3 nucleotides read TGTGCCAGCAGTCCGACTAGTAGCACAGATACGCAGTATTTT.

The chain links TRBV18 to TRBJ2-5; D tentatively fits TRBD1 or TRBD2 (5 bases each). V shed 6 bases and J shed 2 bases, with 16 bases lying between them. Germline lookup yields CDR1 KGHSH and CDR2 LQKENI. CDR3 length: 15 residues. CDR3: CASSPPGTTQETQYF. Written as DNA, the CDR3 is TGTGCCAGCTCTCCCCCCGGGACGACACAAGAGACCCAGTACTTC. Looking up the rest from reference TRBV18 and TRBJ2-5 gives the full variable domain: NAGVMQNPRHLVRRRGQEARLRCSPMKGHSHVYWYRQLPEEGLKFMVYLQKENIIDESGMPKERFSAEFPKEGPSILRIQQVVRGDSAAYFCASSPPGTTQETQYFGPGTRLLVL.

The rearrangement uses TRBV19 and TRBJ2-3, with 8 bases aligning to TRBD2. Germline V gives CDR1 LNHDA, CDR2 SQIVND (reference sequence). After removal of 3 bases from V and 1 base from J, the junction contained 3 bases not matched to a gene. This CDR3 region has 15 residues. CDR3 loop: CASSIGGARTDTQYF. The DNA for the CDR3 is TGTGCCAGTAGTATCGGGGGGGCCCGCACAGATACGCAGTATTTT.

The V call is TRBV6-5, the J call TRBJ1-6; the D is unclear. Trimming pared 0 bases from V and 8 bases from J, leaving 11 bases between. CDR3 length: 15 residues. CDR1 MNHEY and CDR2 SVGAGI come from the germline V gene. The CDR3 here is CASSYSKREYSPLHF. CDR3 coding DNA: TGTGCCAGCAGTTACTCGAAAAGGGAATATTCACCCCTCCACTTT.

This clone was detected only once. V is TRBV5-6 and J is TRBJ1-6; TRBD1 aligns across 8 bases. CDR1 is SGHDT, CDR2 YYEEEE, per germline. The CDR3 has 14 residues. Trimming cost V 0 bases and J 9 bases; bases outside gene matches: 2. The CDR3 DNA reads as TGTGCCAGCAGCTTGGCGGACAGGGCTTCACCCCTCCACTTT. Amino acids: CASSLADRASPLHF.

The chain is built from TRBV7-2 and TRBJ2-5; D is unresolved. Trimming removed 5 bases at V and 2 bases at J, with 12 bases between. The CDR3 sequence is 14 residues long. Germline loops: CDR1 SGHTA, CDR2 FQGNSA. CDR3 nucleotide sequence: TGTGCCAGCAGCCATTTCGGGCGACAAGAGACCCAGTACTTC. This translates into CASSHFGRQETQYF.

Points on this clone: This sample also contains other DNA sequences that code for the same CDR3. The chain employs TRBV11-2 and TRBJ2-7; weak D call: TRBD2 (5 bases). The CDR3 loop spans 13 amino acids. Trimming removed 5 bases at V and 0 bases at J, with 8 bases between. Germline V gene data show CDR1 as SGHAT and CDR2 as FQNNGV. DNA for the CDR3: TGTGCCAGCAGCCCGGGGAGCTCCTACGAGCAGTACTTC. Amino acid sequence: CASSPGSSYEQYF.

The chain joins TRBV28 to TRBJ2-2; no clear D gene. V lost 3 bases and J 4 bases, leaving 9 bases between the germline ends. Germline V CDR1 and CDR2: MDHEN, SYDVKM. The length of the CDR3 is 14 residues. The CDR3 protein is CASSLEVFTGELFF. The CDR3 nucleotides read TGTGCCAGCAGTTTGGAAGTCTTCACCGGGGAGCTGTTTTTT.

This clone was observed a few times. The V call is TRBV2, the J call TRBJ2-7; possibly TRBD1 for D (5 bases). The CDR3 length is 11 residues. The germline CDR1 and CDR2 sequences are SNHLY and FYNNEI. V was pared by 8 bases and J by 5 bases, with 10 bases between. The CDR3, as DNA: TGTGCCAGCCAAATGGGGCACGAGCAGTACTTC. This codes for CASQMGHEQYF.

This clone has more than one count but fewer than ten. This sequence joins TRBV10-1 and TRBJ2-3; 10 nucleotides line up with TRBD1. Germline V CDR1 and CDR2: WNHNN, SYGVQD (reference sequence). This CDR3 is built from 18 residues. V lost 2 bases and J lost 4; bases outside the gene matches: 12. The CDR3 reads CASSERTPGDRGADTQYF. CDR3 DNA: TGCGCCAGCAGTGAGCGGACTCCGGGGGACAGGGGTGCAGATACGCAGTATTTT.

The count of this clone is one. This chain connects TRBV18 to TRBJ2-7; D perhaps matches TRBD1 (6 bases). CDR3 length equals 15 residues. In germline, CDR1 is KGHSH, CDR2 LQKENI. V was pared by 5 bases and J by 3 bases, with 17 bases between. The CDR3: CASSIGEGELYEQYF. The CDR3 nucleotides read TGTGCCAGCTCAATAGGTGAGGGGGAGCTCTACGAGCAGTACTTC.

This rearrangement joins TRBV5-1 to TRBJ2-5, with 7 bases matching TRBD1. This CDR3 is 15 amino acids long. J was trimmed by 4 bases and V by 6 bases; bases with no gene match: 12. From germline, CDR1 is SGHRS and CDR2 YFSETQ. CDR3 DNA: TGCGCCAGCACTCGTTCCCAGGGGGTCGGAGAGACCCAGTACTTC. This codes for CASTRSQGVGETQYF.

The J gene is TRBJ2-7, the V gene TRBV27, with 14 bases aligning to TRBD2. CDR3 length: 18 residues. Looked up from germline, CDR1 is MNHEY and CDR2 is SMNVEV (reference sequence). With 5 bases clipped from V and 6 bases from J, the junction kept 15 bases outside the gene matches. The CDR3 spells CASSMLTSGRAVTREQYF. DNA for the CDR3: TGTGCCAGCAGTATGCTGACTAGCGGGAGGGCCGTAACTCGCGAGCAGTACTTC.

There are a few counts of this clone. V gene TRBV10-2 combines with J gene TRBJ2-3; a weak D match, TRBD2 (5 bases). Per germline, CDR1 WSHSY and CDR2 SAAADI. The CDR3 consists of 16 residues. Trimming removed 3 bases from V and 1 base from J, with 14 bases in between. The CDR3: CASSDPFGRGTDTQYF. For the CDR3, the DNA is TGCGCCAGCAGTGACCCTTTTGGGCGGGGCACAGATACGCAGTATTTT.

V is TRBV7-2 and J is TRBJ1-2, with a possible D match to TRBD1 (6 bases). The CDR3 is 17 residues long. The V gene lost 1 base and the J gene lost 1 base, with 16 bases spanning the gap. Per germline, CDR1 SGHTA and CDR2 FQGNSA. The CDR3 coding sequence is TGTGCCAGCAGCTTAGGTCCTACAGGGAGCGGTAACTATGGCTACACCTTC. Translation: CASSLGPTGSGNYGYTF.

V gene TRBV7-2 combines with J gene TRBJ2-7, with 7 bases identical to TRBD2. Germline assignment: CDR1 SGHTA and CDR2 FQGNSA. CDR3 length equals 14 residues. J gave up 7 bases and V 5 bases, and 11 bases lay outside the gene matches. In DNA form, the CDR3 reads TGTGCCAGCAGCCCCCGGATTAGCGGGCGGGAGCAGTACTTC. Protein sequence: CASSPRISGREQYF.

Only a few counts were recorded for this clone. The CDR3 region is CASKPAPSNTEAFF. CDR3 nucleotide sequence: TGTGCCAGCAAGCCTGCACCGTCGAACACTGAAGCTTTCTTT. The V and J genes are TRBV2 and TRBJ1-1; D is ambiguous. V was shortened by 7 bases and J by 1 base, with 13 bases between the two germline ends. The germline V gene encodes CDR1 SNHLY and CDR2 FYNNEI. The CDR3 is 14 residues long.

V is TRBV29-1 and J is TRBJ2-2; 8 nucleotides match TRBD1. The CDR3 totals 14 residues. Losses at the gene ends were 5 bases for V and 5 bases for J; bases not matched to a gene: 7. From germline, CDR1 is SQVTM and CDR2 ANQGSEA. The DNA of the CDR3 is TGCAGCGTTTTTGACAGGGGAAGGACCGGGGAGCTGTTTTTT. Residues: CSVFDRGRTGELFF.

The rearrangement joins TRBV7-8 to TRBJ1-2, with D uncertain. The CDR3 loop spans 14 amino acids. Germline lookup yields CDR1 SGHVS and CDR2 FQNEAQ. The V end was cut by 7 bases, the J end by 5 bases, with 17 bases between. The CDR3 region has the DNA TGTGCCAGCAAAAAGTTAGACCTGTCGTATGGCTACACCTTC. Its translation: CASKKLDLSYGYTF.

This chain links TRBV28 with TRBJ2-5, with 9 bases identical to TRBD2. The trim removed 7 bases at V and 3 bases at J, leaving 6 bases unmatched. The V gene's germline CDR1 is MDHEN and CDR2 SYDVKM. CDR3 length: 14 amino acids. The DNA for the CDR3 is TGTGCCAGCAAGGGAAGCGGGGGGAAAGAGACCCAGTACTTC. It codes for CASKGSGGKETQYF.

This clone was recorded a few times. V and J are TRBV6-6 and TRBJ2-3; no clear D. CDR1 and CDR2 (germline): MNHNY, SVGAGI (reference sequence). V lost 6 bases to trimming and J lost 3 bases, with 4 bases between them. The CDR3 is 11 amino acids. CDR3 DNA: TGTGCCAGCAGCCTTACAGATACGCAGTATTTT. Amino acid sequence: CASSLTDTQYF.

This clone was picked up a small number of times. V usage is TRBV9 and J usage is TRBJ1-1; TRBD1 agrees at 8 bases. V gave up 4 bases and J gave up 5 bases; unmatched junction bases: 10. Germline CDR1 SGDLS, CDR2 YYNGEE. The CDR3 consists of 15 residues. As DNA, the CDR3 is TGTGCCAGCAGCATCACAGGGGGACTGCGGACTGAAGCTTTCTTT. Its translation is CASSITGGLRTEAFF.

The chain carries TRBV27 and TRBJ1-5, with D perhaps matching TRBD1 (6 bases). The CDR3 is 17 residues long. CDR1 and CDR2 (germline): MNHEY, SMNVEV (reference sequence). V dropped 5 bases and J dropped 6 bases, with 23 bases sitting between them. The CDR3 region is CASSPQGPAIWSQPQHF. As DNA, the CDR3 is TGTGCCAGCAGTCCACAGGGTCCCGCCATTTGGAGTCAGCCCCAGCATTTT.